The clone carrying this TCR beta chain has just one count. Antigen specificity is unknown. The data derive from a study of T cell responses to AZD1222 COVID-19 vaccine. The study's findings and limits: White British donors predominated, females outnumbered males, and clonal diversity was possibly underestimated. In all cases, repertoires were sampled only after the peak T cell response.

The V gene lost 2 bases and the J gene lost 0 bases, with 8 bases spanning the gap. The CDR3 has 14 residues. The V gene's germline CDR1 is SGHRS and CDR2 YFSETQ. Whether given at about 4 or about 12 weeks, second doses were pooled. Some clones are missing from TCRdb's copy, which holds only in-frame ones; the method was immunoSEQ multiplex PCR. The sample lists about 150,000 clones, roughly 90% occurring once. The sequences come from peripheral blood, collected 28 days after the second AZD1222 dose. The chain combines TRBV5-1 with TRBJ1-2; a weak D match, TRBD1 (5 bases). The sequence came from an adult who received the AZD1222 COVID-19 vaccine. Here the CDR3 DNA reads TGCGCCAGCAGCTTTGGGACGGCTAACTATGGCTACACCTTC. Its protein is CASSFGTANYGYTF. Supplemented by reference TRBV5-1 and TRBJ1-2, the full variable domain reads KAGVTQTPRYLIKTRGQQVTLSCSPISGHRSVSWYQQTPGQGLQFLFEYFSETQRNKGNFPGRFSGRQFSNSRSEMNVSTLELGDSALYLCASSFGTANYGYTFGSGTRLTVV.